This T cell receptor beta chain emerged from a study of cytotoxic CD8 clonotypes in ibrutinib-treated CLL (dated by TCRdb to the early 2020s). Notes on the research overall: The cohort was composed of ten to eleven relapsed/refractory and about 16 treatment-naive patients; IGHV unmutated status was identified in around 17 patients. Samples at response were collected after a median of about 11 months of treatment, with a range of about 6 to 36 months. All remission and progressive disease samples were collected while patients were still receiving ibrutinib. Partial responses were observed in roughly 24 patients and complete responses in 2; after a median follow-up of around 64 months, remission was maintained in approximately 14 patients and progression was observed in about twelve. Longitudinal samples were obtainable from about 30% of the roughly 86 participants in the trial. Samples averaged roughly 280,000 productive templates and 90,000 to 95,000 productive rearrangements. Cryopreserved peripheral blood mononuclear cells were collected before treatment, at response, and at either disease progression or sustained remission.

In regard to this clone: Which antigen it targets is not known. Qualities for individual bases were not recorded, and no much larger clone is one base off.

On a MiSeq, deep resolution sequencing aimed for a depth between 1 in 1 million and 1 in 200,000 T cells, with each clonotype covered approximately 10x on average. The immunoSEQ hsTCRB Kit was used to generate TCR beta libraries. In the paper's pipeline: The data were analyzed with ImmunoSEQ Analyzer and ImmunoSEQ Data Assistant, and V, D and J gene assignments followed IMGT definitions. Clonality, which ranges from 0 to 1, was calculated by subtracting the normalized Shannon entropy of productive rearrangement frequencies from one. Only overrepresented clonotypes making up at least 0.05% of the repertoire of each patient were included in the public clonotype analysis. Some 13 age-matched healthy donor repertoires from immuneACCESS served as clonality controls. Not all clones reach the TCRdb copy of this immuneACCESS table, which keeps in-frame sequences only. Checked studies attribute under half of the gap to unresolved V genes and leave the rest unexplained. V, J and clone size were drawn from that table, and D and trimming were deduced from the DNA. Recorded for this sample are 20,000 to 30,000 clones; around 74% of them occurred a single time. The ten biggest clones cover 51% of the sample.

Sample time point, as interpreted from the label and publication: progressive disease on ibrutinib. For TCR beta library preparation, 1.5 to 2 micrograms of genomic DNA were isolated from cryopreserved PBMCs. Longitudinal blood samples from CLL patients on ibrutinib monotherapy underwent high-throughput TCR beta sequencing. The patients took part in an open-label, single-center phase 2 trial of ibrutinib monotherapy. Paper-wide results and their limitations: At baseline, clonality was higher than in age-matched healthy donors and showed a strong correlation with circulating CD8+ T-cell counts. At ibrutinib response clonality went up, during sustained remission it held steady, and at progression it dropped back toward baseline. Sampling times were not matched between sustained-remission and progressing patients, and lymph node repertoires were not studied. Public clonotypes were rare and either shrank or stayed stable during treatment, and the rise in clonality at ibrutinib response reflected expansion of private clonotypes.

The clonotype was recovered from a human donor with chronic lymphocytic leukemia. The sequencing here drew on PBMCs, taken at disease progression, from a patient treated with ibrutinib.

The CDR3 here reads CASSLPYEQYF. The DNA sequence is TGCGCCAGCAGCCTTCCCTACGAGCAGTACTTC. The chain was built from TRBV5-1 and TRBJ2-7, with the D gene not confidently named. CDR1 and CDR2, looked up from the germline V gene, are SGHRS and YFSETQ. Including cysteine and phenylalanine, the CDR3 has 11 amino acids. Only the CDR3 DNA stays, 33 bases, in frame from base 1. V loses 4 bases, J loses 2 bases, and the germline ends lie 4 bases apart.